Following are 11 T cell receptor beta chains from one sample sequenced in a study of T cells in Graves' hyperthyroidism and ophthalmopathy (dated by TCRdb to 2018 to 2020). Receptors were amplified or captured by multiplex PCR. Sequenced using an Illumina HiSeq 2000. The TCR beta CDR3 regions were amplified from RNA transcripts. The TCR CDR3 was subjected to a first round of RT-PCR using the HTBI primer set and the Qiagen OneStep RT-PCR kit. TCRdb trimmed the raw reads at Q25, called clones with MiXCR and kept productive beta chains. Rows with a matching CDR3 protein are joined into one entry that keeps the most common DNA and genes. The sample data list 80,000 to 100,000 distinct CDR3 sequences, and approximately 40% of these were observed just once. The ten largest clones represent about a tenth of the sample. Material for sequencing was peripheral blood or thyroid tissue (not recorded which). These receptors came from a woman aged 25 to 39 with Graves' hyperthyroidism.

This CDR3 is CSASWTGWGWTEAFF. The CDR3 nucleotides read TGCAGTGCTTCCTGGACCGGCTGGGGATGGACTGAAGCTTTCTTT. The rearrangement joins TRBV20-1 to TRBJ1-1; D call uncertain. The V gene lost 5 bases and the J gene lost 5 bases, with 21 bases spanning the gap. Germline V gene sequence: CDR1 DFQATT, CDR2 SNEGSKA (reference sequence). The CDR3 loop spans 15 amino acids.

This clonotype was seen at least ten times. This chain uses TRBV20-1 with TRBJ2-3; D gene unclear. V lost 0 bases to trimming and J lost 5 bases, with 6 bases between them. Per germline, CDR1 DFQATT and CDR2 SNEGSKA (reference sequence). The CDR3 spans 12 residues. The CDR3 nucleotides read TGCAGTGCTAGAGATACGGGAGATACGCAGTATTTT. Its protein is CSARDTGDTQYF.

Points on this clonotype: A read error may produce the germline difference seen at one junction end. The rearrangement joins TRBV9 to TRBJ1-5, with no clear D. The length of the CDR3 is 14 residues. Germline V gene lookup returns CDR1 SGDLS and CDR2 YYNGEE. CDR3 bases: TGCGCCAGCAGCCAAGATCACGGGAATCAGCCCCAGCATTTT. It is translated as CASSQDHGNQPQHF.

The rearrangement joins TRBV20-1 to TRBJ2-7; D is unresolved. Trimming stripped 4 bases from V and 2 bases from J, with 9 bases between. CDR3 length: 12 amino acids. The germline gives CDR1 DFQATT, CDR2 SNEGSKA (reference sequence). CDR3 amino acids: CSANHPPYEQYF. CDR3 nucleotide sequence: TGCAGTGCTAATCATCCTCCCTACGAGCAGTACTTC.

This clonotype was recorded many times. This chain joins TRBV5-8 and TRBJ2-3; D is ambiguous. The CDR3 totals 13 residues. Germline-derived CDR1 and CDR2 are SGHTS and YDEGEE. V shed 3 bases and J shed 1 base, with 6 bases lying between them. CDR3 sequence: CASSSMGTDTQYF. The CDR3, as DNA: TGTGCCAGCAGCTCCATGGGCACAGATACGCAGTATTTT.

The J gene is TRBJ1-2, the V gene TRBV3-1; possible D gene TRBD1, 5 bases. CDR3 length equals 15 residues. CDR1 and CDR2 (germline): LGHDT, YNNKEL (reference sequence). V lost 5 bases, J lost 4 bases, and 17 bases lay in between. The CDR3 here is CASSETPSGLYGYTF. For the CDR3, the DNA is TGTGCCAGCAGCGAAACTCCCTCGGGGCTCTATGGCTACACCTTC.

This clonotype was counted only a few times. A much larger clone differs by one base, so this may be a read error. The V call is TRBV12-3 or TRBV12-4, the J call TRBJ2-5; TRBD1 agrees at 8 bases. The CDR3 is made up of 12 amino acids. Written as DNA, the CDR3 is TGTGCCAGCAGAAACAGGGGGGAGATCCAGTACTTC. Translation gives CASRNRGEIQYF.

This clonotype was detected ten times or more. The gene calls are TRBV20-1 and TRBJ2-3; D gene unclear. Trimming pared 6 bases from V and 2 bases from J, leaving 9 bases between. The CDR3 loop spans 12 amino acids. Per the germline V gene, CDR1 is DFQATT and CDR2 is SNEGSKA (reference sequence). CDR3 DNA sequence: TGCAGTGCGCTGACTGACACAGATACGCAGTATTTT. Amino acid sequence: CSALTDTDTQYF.

This clonotype was seen repeatedly, ten times or more. The chain has TRBV6-1 and TRBJ1-5; no reliable D call. V shed 3 bases and J shed 5 bases, with 8 bases lying between them. This CDR3 is built from 13 residues. Per germline, CDR1 MNHNS and CDR2 SASEGT. The CDR3 DNA reads as TGTGCCAGCAGTGACAGGTTCCATCAGCCCCAGCATTTT. Translated, it gives CASSDRFHQPQHF.

The sample holds a few counts of this clonotype. This chain connects TRBV2 to TRBJ1-1; a weak D match, TRBD1 (5 bases). V gave up 5 bases and J gave up 5 bases, with 18 bases separating them. This CDR3 comprises 15 residues. Germline V gives CDR1 SNHLY, CDR2 FYNNEI. CDR3 sequence (DNA): TGTGCCAGCAGTTTAACGGGGCGGGTGAGGACTGAAGCTTTCTTT. As protein: CASSLTGRVRTEAFF.

Worth noting for this clonotype: This may arise from a read error, as a much more abundant clone is one base away. The gene calls are TRBV6-6 and TRBJ2-3, with 8 bases lining up with TRBD1. This CDR3 is built from 13 residues. Germline V gives CDR1 MNHNY, CDR2 SVGAGI (reference sequence). CDR3 protein: CASNRQGSDTRYF. The CDR3 DNA sequence: TGTGCCAGCAATCGACAGGGGTCAGATACGCGGTATTTT.